Listed below are T cell receptor beta chains from one sample, sequenced in a study of blood T cell repertoires in COVID-19. Profiling relied on immunoSEQ multiplex PCR, and the TCRdb table lists in-frame clones only, not all of them. The data hold 58,000 or so clones, with about 74% observed a single time. Sequencing used peripheral blood. The source of these receptors is an elderly woman with acute or convalescent COVID-19. CDR3s include the opening cysteine and the closing phenylalanine or tryptophan. A D gene is named only where the DNA matches it firmly. Size tells how often a clone was seen (once, few, many) or the class of an expanded clone, and some rows leave it out.

d_gene: TRBD2
j_gene: TRBJ2-7
abundance: few
v_gene: TRBV7-2
CDR3nt: TGTGCCAGCAGCTTAACACTAGCGGGTCGCGCCTACGAGCAGTACTTC
CDR3aa: CASSLTLAGRAYEQYF

d_gene: TRBD2
j_gene: TRBJ2-2
abundance: .
v_gene: TRBV7-2
CDR3nt: TGTGCCAGCAGCTTAGAAAGGCTAGCGGGAGTAGCCGGGGAGCTGTTTTTT
CDR3aa: CASSLERLAGVAGELFF

d_gene: TRBD1
j_gene: TRBJ1-5
abundance: once
v_gene: TRBV6-2/TRBV6-3
CDR3nt: TGTGCCAGCAGCACCTCTCGACAGGGAGGCAATCAGCCCCAGCATTTT
CDR3aa: CASSTSRQGGNQPQHF

d_gene: .
j_gene: TRBJ2-3
abundance: once
v_gene: TRBV24-1
CDR3nt: TGTGCCACAGCACAACCGGGACTTAAAGGGGCAGATACGCAGTATTTT
CDR3aa: CATAQPGLKGADTQYF

d_gene: .
j_gene: TRBJ1-2
abundance: .
v_gene: TRBV5-1
CDR3nt: TGCGCCAGCAGCTTGGAAGCCAGGGGTACTGATGGCTACACCTTC
CDR3aa: CASSLEARGTDGYTF

d_gene: TRBD1
j_gene: TRBJ1-1
abundance: .
v_gene: TRBV10-3
CDR3nt: TGTGCCATCACTGGACAGGGTGACACTGAAGCTTTCTTT
CDR3aa: CAITGQGDTEAFF

d_gene: .
j_gene: TRBJ2-5
abundance: .
v_gene: TRBV5-1
CDR3nt: TGCGCCAGCCGAGGGGGTAGCGTAGAGACCCAGTACTTC
CDR3aa: CASRGGSVETQYF

d_gene: .
j_gene: TRBJ2-2
abundance: few
v_gene: TRBV4-1
CDR3nt: TGCGCCAGCAGCCAAGGAGGGTTCACCGGGGAGCTGTTTTTT
CDR3aa: CASSQGGFTGELFF

d_gene: .
j_gene: TRBJ1-6
abundance: few
v_gene: TRBV6-6
CDR3nt: TGTGCCAGCAGTCGATCCGGTAGAGGGTCCTATAATTCACCCCTCCACTTT
CDR3aa: CASSRSGRGSYNSPLHF

d_gene: TRBD1
j_gene: TRBJ2-4
abundance: few
v_gene: TRBV7-9
CDR3nt: TGTGCGACCGACCCCCCGGGTTGGACAGGGGTGGCCATTCAGTACTTC
CDR3aa: CATDPPGWTGVAIQYF

d_gene: TRBD2
j_gene: TRBJ2-5
abundance: .
v_gene: TRBV30
CDR3nt: TGTGCCTGGAGCGGGACTAGCGGGATCATTCCTGAGACCCAGTACTTC
CDR3aa: CAWSGTSGIIPETQYF

d_gene: .
j_gene: TRBJ2-3
abundance: few
v_gene: TRBV9
CDR3nt: TGTGCCAGCAGCGGACGTATAGGACTACTTACAGATACGCAGTATTTT
CDR3aa: CASSGRIGLLTDTQYF

d_gene: TRBD2
j_gene: TRBJ2-1
abundance: .
v_gene: TRBV10-3
CDR3nt: TGTGCCATCAGTGACCTGGTAGCGGGAAGGGACAATGAGCAGTTCTTC
CDR3aa: CAISDLVAGRDNEQFF

d_gene: TRBD1
j_gene: TRBJ1-2
abundance: .
v_gene: TRBV4-2
CDR3nt: TGTGCCAGCAGCCAAGTGGGACAGGGGGACTATGGCTACACCTTC
CDR3aa: CASSQVGQGDYGYTF

d_gene: .
j_gene: TRBJ1-2
abundance: .
v_gene: TRBV2
CDR3nt: TGTGCCAGCAGGGAAATCGCTAACTATGGCTACACCTTC
CDR3aa: CASREIANYGYTF